The TCR beta chain described here comes from a study of blood T cell repertoires in COVID-19. Across the whole study: Collection of acute and convalescent COVID-19 samples took place in the United States, Italy and Spain.

In the original analysis: Nucleated cell counts were estimated from reference gene primer amplification. The protocol was immunoSEQ multiplex PCR, while the TCRdb copy is restricted to in-frame clones and leaves out a portion. That table supplies the V and J calls and clone size; D and trimming were determined from the DNA. The sample holds roughly 200,000 clones, approximately 80% seen once. The CDR3 is 15 residues long. V was clipped by 1 base and J by 4 bases, with 8 bases between them. Germline assignment: CDR1 SGHTA and CDR2 FQGNSA. Sequencing was performed on peripheral blood. V is TRBV7-2 and J is TRBJ1-6, with TRBD1 as a possible D gene (6 bases). The TCR originated in a human donor in a cohort sampled during active COVID-19. CDR3 loop: CASSLETGYNSPLHF. CDR3 in DNA: TGTGCCAGCAGCTTAGAGACAGGATATAATTCACCCCTCCACTTT.